These 10 T cell receptor beta chains came from one sample sequenced in a study of identical twins' blood T cells. Using its own MiXCR run on the 5' RACE reads, TCRdb lists one record per CDR3 protein. The table records a few hundred thousand distinct CDR3 sequences, roughly 28% of them present only once. Source material: PBMCs. These TCRs come from a woman between 18 and 55 years old in good health.

The chain recombines TRBV6-6 with TRBJ1-2, with a weak D call TRBD1 (6 bases). V was pared by 4 bases and J by 8 bases, with 11 bases between. The CDR3 extends over 12 amino acids. Per germline, CDR1 MNHNY and CDR2 SVGAGI (reference sequence). The CDR3 is CASSSSQGGYTF. For the CDR3, the DNA is TGTGCCAGCAGTTCTTCTCAGGGGGGCTACACCTTC.

This CDR3 is CASSPDSHSYNEQFF. In nucleotides, the CDR3 is TGTGCCAGCAGCCCGGACAGCCACTCCTACAATGAGCAGTTCTTC. The rearrangement joins TRBV6-5 to TRBJ2-1, with a weak D call TRBD1 (6 bases). V lost 6 bases and J 0 bases, leaving 12 bases between the germline ends. This CDR3 is 15 amino acids long. Germline assignment: CDR1 MNHEY and CDR2 SVGAGI.

This clonotype was detected a few times. This chain connects TRBV10-3 to TRBJ2-7; TRBD2 aligns across 12 bases. CDR3 length: 15 amino acids. Germline V lookup: CDR1 ENHRY, CDR2 SYGVKD. With V trimmed by 6 bases and J by 6 bases, 9 bases remained unmatched. The CDR3: CAISYYTSGGTEQYF. The CDR3 DNA reads as TGTGCCATCAGCTACTACACTAGCGGGGGGACCGAGCAGTACTTC.

Comment on this clonotype: A much bigger clone sits one base away, suggesting this may be a read error. The chain is built from TRBV29-1 and TRBJ1-5; 10 bases are shared with TRBD1. The CDR3 loop spans 14 amino acids. Trimming took 4 bases from V and 6 from J; bases not matched to a gene: 6. CDR1 SQVTM and CDR2 ANQGSEA come from the germline V gene. DNA for the CDR3: TGCAGCGTTGGGGGACAGGGGATCATTCAGCCCCAGCATTTT. Its translation is CSVGGQGIIQPQHF.

The chain couples TRBV28 to TRBJ1-2; the D is unclear. The V gene's germline CDR1 is MDHEN and CDR2 SYDVKM. The CDR3 totals 12 residues. V lost 2 bases to trimming and J lost 6 bases, with 7 bases between them. The CDR3 sequence: CASSLGSNGYTF. The CDR3 coding sequence is TGTGCCAGCAGTTTAGGTAGTAATGGCTACACCTTC.

V is TRBV10-3 and J is TRBJ1-2; D is unresolved. Germline V lookup: CDR1 ENHRY, CDR2 SYGVKD. This CDR3 spans 13 amino acids. V lost 4 bases and J 4 bases, leaving 10 bases between the germline ends. The CDR3 DNA follows: TGTGCCATCAGTGTTGGCCAAGGCTATGGCTACACCTTC. Its protein is CAISVGQGYGYTF.

This clonotype was seen many times. This chain connects TRBV20-1 to TRBJ1-1; 11 nucleotides align to TRBD1. This CDR3 has 13 amino acids. Germline V lookup: CDR1 DFQATT, CDR2 SNEGSKA (reference sequence). After removal of 5 bases from V and 5 bases from J, the junction contained 4 bases not matched to a gene. Here the CDR3 DNA reads TGCAGTGCTCCGGACAGGGGGCAAACTGAAGCTTTCTTT. It is translated as CSAPDRGQTEAFF.

This clonotype occurred a few times. The chain employs TRBV7-9 and TRBJ1-1; D is uncertain. With 1 base removed from V and 1 base from J, the gap between germline ends came to 10 bases. In germline, CDR1 is SEHNR, CDR2 FQNEAQ (reference sequence). The CDR3 totals 15 residues. The CDR3 is CASSLVRAGNTEAFF. The CDR3 DNA follows: TGTGCCAGCAGCTTAGTAAGGGCCGGGAACACTGAAGCTTTCTTT.

V is TRBV6-1 and J is TRBJ1-1; 7 bases line up with TRBD1. Germline V gene lookup returns CDR1 MNHNS and CDR2 SASEGT. V shed 10 bases and J 5 bases; nucleotides not matched to a gene: 10. The CDR3 has 13 amino acids. This CDR3 is CATRGRGETEAFF. CDR3 bases: TGTGCCACCAGGGGCAGGGGGGAAACTGAAGCTTTCTTT.

The chain uses TRBV30 and TRBJ1-1; D remains unclear. Germline CDR1 GTSNPN, CDR2 SVGIG (reference sequence). V lost 8 bases and J lost 11, with 15 bases in between. There are 10 residues in the CDR3. This chain's CDR3 is CAGREDFAFF. CDR3 DNA sequence: TGTGCCGGACGAGAGGATTTTGCTTTCTTT.